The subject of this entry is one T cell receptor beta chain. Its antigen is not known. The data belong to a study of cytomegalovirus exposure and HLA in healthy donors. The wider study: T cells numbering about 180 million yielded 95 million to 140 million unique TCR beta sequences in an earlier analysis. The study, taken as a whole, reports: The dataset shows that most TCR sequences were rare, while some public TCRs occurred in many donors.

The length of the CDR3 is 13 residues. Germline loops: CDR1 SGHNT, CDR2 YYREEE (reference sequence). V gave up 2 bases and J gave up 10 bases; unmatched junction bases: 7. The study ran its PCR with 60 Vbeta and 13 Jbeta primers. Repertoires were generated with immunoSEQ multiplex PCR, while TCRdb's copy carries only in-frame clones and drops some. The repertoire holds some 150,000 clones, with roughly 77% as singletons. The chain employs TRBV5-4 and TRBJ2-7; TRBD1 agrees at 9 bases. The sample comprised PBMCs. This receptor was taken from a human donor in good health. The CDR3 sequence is CASSLPGTGHQYF. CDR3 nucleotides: TGTGCCAGCAGCTTACCGGGGACAGGGCACCAGTACTTC.